The 29 T cell receptor beta chains below come from one sample, sequenced in a study of post-analysis software for immune sequencing data. Study-wide points: TRBV5-6, TRBV5-1 and TRBV20-1 were among roughly 5 TRBV segments more frequent in patients than controls.

The TCR beta cDNA libraries contained unique molecular identifiers. MiXCR, applied by TCRdb to the PCR reads, yields one record per CDR3 protein. The sample lists 740,000 or so distinct CDR3 sequences, about 53% occurring once. These TCRs are of unknown antigen specificity. The sequencing sample was made of blood. All receptors derive from a girl aged 5-17 years with multiple sclerosis.

The chain couples TRBV20-1 to TRBJ1-2; 10 bases fit TRBD1. Germline V gene data show CDR1 as DFQATT and CDR2 as SNEGSKA (reference sequence). This CDR3 region has 16 residues. Trimming removed 2 bases from V and 6 bases from J; junction bases left unmatched: 12. Here the CDR3 reads CSARPPLGQGRDGYTF. CDR3 sequence (DNA): TGCAGTGCTAGACCGCCCCTGGGACAGGGGAGGGATGGCTACACCTTC.

This clonotype has more than one count but fewer than ten. CDR3 residues: CASSYSTGGFDTQYF. The CDR3 DNA reads as TGTGCCAGCAGTTACTCGACAGGGGGATTCGATACGCAGTATTTT. The chain has TRBV6-6 and TRBJ2-3, with 9 bases fitting TRBD1. The CDR3 covers 15 residues. J lost 6 bases, V lost 0 bases, and 4 bases had no gene match. Germline lookup yields CDR1 MNHNY and CDR2 SVGAGI (reference sequence).

Points on this clonotype: Relative to the germline gene, one junction end is altered; a read error may explain this. The chain has TRBV20-1 and TRBJ1-2, with 9 nucleotides matching TRBD1. This CDR3 has 16 residues. Germline V gives CDR1 DFQATT, CDR2 SNEGSKA (reference sequence). CDR3 in DNA: TGCAGTGCTAGCTCTGGGACAGGGACAGCAAACTGTGGCTACACCTTC. Protein: CSASSGTGTANCGYTF.

The CDR3 loop reads CASSFPTPDRGNYEQYF. The CDR3 DNA reads as TGCGCCAGCAGCTTTCCTACCCCGGACAGGGGGAACTACGAGCAGTACTTC. This rearrangement joins TRBV5-1 to TRBJ2-7; 10 nucleotides match TRBD1. This CDR3 spans 17 amino acids. Germline-derived CDR1 and CDR2 are SGHRS and YFSETQ. V was clipped by 2 bases and J by 3 bases; unmatched bases: 11.

The V gene is TRBV12-3 or TRBV12-4, the J gene TRBJ1-2, with TRBD1 matching 7 bases. Unmatched junction bases numbered 6, after V lost 5 bases and J lost 3 bases. This CDR3 is built from 14 residues. CDR3 sequence reads: CASSRPGQHYGYTF. Here the CDR3 DNA reads TGTGCCAGCAGTCGCCCGGGACAGCACTATGGCTACACCTTC.

A few counts support this clonotype. The chain is built from TRBV7-6 and TRBJ2-5; perhaps TRBD2 as D (7 bases). The CDR3 loop spans 15 amino acids. The germline V gene has CDR1 SGHVS and CDR2 FNYEAQ. Trimming removed 1 base at V and 5 bases at J, with 14 bases between. The CDR3 region has the DNA TGTGCCAGCAGCTTAGATGCGGGGGCGAGGGAGACCCAGTACTTC. Translating gives CASSLDAGARETQYF. The full variable domain, in which reference TRBV7-6 and TRBJ2-5 provide the parts outside the CDR3, is GAGVSQSPRYKVTKRGQDVALRCDPISGHVSLYWYRQALGQGPEFLTYFNYEAQQDKSGLPNDRFSAERPEGSISTLTIQRTEQRDSAMYRCASSLDAGARETQYFGPGTRLLVL.

The V gene is TRBV29-1, the J gene TRBJ1-1, with D possibly TRBD1 on 5 matching bases. V shed 7 bases and J shed 1 base, with 13 bases lying between them. The CDR3 has 13 amino acids. In germline, CDR1 is SQVTM, CDR2 ANQGSEA. The CDR3 sequence is CSALGPANTEAFF. The CDR3 coding sequence is TGCAGCGCCCTGGGACCGGCGAACACTGAAGCTTTCTTT. Using reference TRBV29-1 and TRBJ1-1 for the parts outside the CDR3, the full variable domain is SAVISQKPSRDICQRGTSLTIQCQVDSQVTMMFWYRQQPGQSLTLIATANQGSEATYESGFVIDKFPISRPNLTFSTLTVSNMSPEDSSIYLCSALGPANTEAFFGQGTRLTVV.

This clonotype was counted only a few times. The CDR3 sequence: CASSVGPTGRDTEAFF. In DNA, the CDR3 is TGTGCCAGCAGCGTAGGCCCGACAGGGCGGGACACTGAAGCTTTCTTT. V usage is TRBV9 and J usage is TRBJ1-1, with 7 positions matching TRBD1. Per the germline V gene, CDR1 is SGDLS and CDR2 is YYNGEE. J gave up 3 bases and V 0 bases, and 8 bases lay outside the gene matches. This CDR3 contains 16 residues.

Details on this clonotype: The junction and the germline gene differ at one end; a read error may be behind it. The chain employs TRBV7-2 and TRBJ2-5, with 10 bases lining up with TRBD2. The CDR3 is made up of 16 amino acids. Germline CDR1 SGHTA, CDR2 FQGNSA. The CDR3: CASSFGTSGIQESQYF. Written as DNA, the CDR3 is TGTGCCAGCAGCTTTGGCACTAGCGGGATCCAAGAGTCCCAGTACTTC.

The CDR3 region is CASSPQGPRGYGYTF. CDR3 DNA sequence: TGTGCCAGCAGCCCCCAGGGCCCTCGGGGCTATGGCTACACCTTC. The chain employs TRBV7-3 and TRBJ1-2, with D tentatively TRBD1 (5 bases). CDR3 size: 15 residues. Germline assignment: CDR1 SGHTA and CDR2 FQGTGA. The germline V and J ends were trimmed by 5 bases and 4 bases, with 17 bases remaining between them.

The CDR3, as DNA: TGCAGCGTTACGGGACTAGCGGCCTACGAGCAGTACTTC. This sequence encodes CSVTGLAAYEQYF. V is TRBV29-1 and J is TRBJ2-4; TRBD2 aligns across 11 bases. The J call may be in error: the DNA end matches TRBJ2-7 better. The germline CDR1 and CDR2 sequences are SQVTM and ANQGSEA. The length of the CDR3 is 13 residues.

The rearrangement links TRBV6-6 to TRBJ2-1, with 8 bases fitting TRBD2. V lost 4 bases, J lost 2 bases, and 7 bases stayed unmatched. Germline lookup yields CDR1 MNHNY and CDR2 SVGAGI (reference sequence). This CDR3 is 16 amino acids long. In nucleotides, the CDR3 is TGTGCCAGCAGTTCTGGACTAGCAGTGACCTACAATGAGCAGTTCTTC. Protein product: CASSSGLAVTYNEQFF.

The count of this clonotype is one. The chain employs TRBV3-1 and TRBJ2-1, with D maybe TRBD2 (5 bases). The length of the CDR3 is 18 residues. Trimming took off 0 bases at V and 0 bases at J, with 15 bases between the two ends. Germline V gives CDR1 LGHDT, CDR2 YNNKEL (reference sequence). The CDR3 sequence is CASSQEPTAGGSYNEQFF. CDR3 DNA: TGTGCCAGCAGCCAAGAACCCACGGCGGGCGGCTCCTACAATGAGCAGTTCTTC.

This sequence joins TRBV7-9 and TRBJ2-7; TRBD2 agrees at 8 bases. The DNA end lines up better with TRBJ2-5; the J call may be wrong. From germline, CDR1 is SEHNR and CDR2 FQNEAQ (reference sequence). The CDR3 has 15 residues. The CDR3 loop reads CASSLLTTREGTQYF. For the CDR3, the DNA is TGTGCCAGCAGCTTACTTACTACCCGGGAGGGGACCCAGTACTTC.

This clonotype was seen a single time. The chain links TRBV6-6 to TRBJ2-7; D gene uncertain. This CDR3 is built from 15 residues. Trimming shortened V by 3 bases and J by 2 bases, and 14 bases separated the two germline ends. CDR1 is MNHNY and CDR2 is SVGAGI in the germline V gene (reference sequence). CDR3: CASSYSQYPAYEQYF. In nucleotides, the CDR3 is TGTGCCAGCAGTTATTCCCAATATCCCGCCTACGAGCAGTACTTC.

The V and J genes are TRBV29-1 and TRBJ2-7; perhaps D is TRBD1 or TRBD2 (5 bases each). Trimming left V 4 bases short and J 0 bases short, with 10 bases between. Germline CDR1 is SQVTM and CDR2 is ANQGSEA. The CDR3 is 13 amino acids. CDR3 sequence reads: CSVAGLLSYEQYF. CDR3 in DNA: TGCAGCGTTGCGGGGCTACTCTCCTACGAGCAGTACTTC.

Worth noting for this clonotype: Since the CDR3 does not end with the conserved phenylalanine or tryptophan, this likely comes from a read error. The V call is TRBV7-2, the J call TRBJ1-1; 7 nucleotides line up with TRBD1. With 8 bases clipped from V and 3 bases from J, the junction kept 9 bases outside the gene matches. Germline V gene lookup returns CDR1 SGHTA and CDR2 FQGNSA. The CDR3 is 14 amino acids. This chain's CDR3 is CASRQGGGYTEAFC. DNA of the CDR3: TGTGCCAGCCGGCAGGGGGGAGGCTACACTGAAGCTTTCTGT.

This clonotype was seen more than once but under ten times. This rearrangement joins TRBV7-6 to TRBJ2-4; the match to TRBD1 covers 7 bases. The J call may be in error: the DNA end matches TRBJ2-7 better. The length of the CDR3 is 14 residues. The germline V gene encodes CDR1 SGHVS and CDR2 FNYEAQ. DNA of the CDR3: TGTGCCAGCAGCTTAGAACAGGGGCACTACGAGCAGTACTTC. Translated, it gives CASSLEQGHYEQYF.

The chain has TRBV20-1 and TRBJ2-7, with D uncertain. Germline V gives CDR1 DFQATT, CDR2 SNEGSKA (reference sequence). This CDR3 has 11 residues. The V end was cut by 1 base, the J end by 2 bases, with 3 bases between. CDR3 nucleotides: TGCAGTGCTAGAGTAACCTACGAGCAGTACTTC. Protein product: CSARVTYEQYF.

This clonotype came up a few times. CDR3 in DNA: TGCGCCAGCAGCTTGCGGGGGGCGGTCTCCTACGAGCAGTACTTC. It yields the protein CASSLRGAVSYEQYF. The V and J genes are TRBV5-1 and TRBJ2-7, with D possibly TRBD2 on 7 matching bases. The CDR3 totals 15 residues. The V gene's germline CDR1 is SGHRS and CDR2 YFSETQ. Deletions cut 1 base from V and 0 bases from J, with 11 bases between. The variable domain in full, with the rest retrieved from reference TRBV5-1 and TRBJ2-7, is KAGVTQTPRYLIKTRGQQVTLSCSPISGHRSVSWYQQTPGQGLQFLFEYFSETQRNKGNFPGRFSGRQFSNSRSEMNVSTLELGDSALYLCASSLRGAVSYEQYFGPGTRLTVT.

The V call is TRBV7-9, the J call TRBJ2-6; 7 positions match TRBD2. This CDR3 comprises 15 residues. With V trimmed by 9 bases and J by 0 bases, 5 bases remained unmatched. Germline assignment: CDR1 SEHNR and CDR2 FQNEAQ (reference sequence). The CDR3 loop reads CASWGGTSGANVLTF. In DNA form, the CDR3 reads TGTGCCAGTTGGGGGGGGACCTCTGGGGCCAACGTCCTGACTTTC.

This clonotype was counted a few times. The J gene is TRBJ2-7, the V gene TRBV7-9; unclear D gene. The germline V and J ends were trimmed by 1 base and 2 bases, with 9 bases remaining between them. The CDR3 sequence is 14 residues long. The germline V gene has CDR1 SEHNR and CDR2 FQNEAQ (reference sequence). CDR3 in DNA: TGTGCCAGCAGCTTAGTCCCCGCGACCTACGAGCAGTACTTC. This translates into CASSLVPATYEQYF. The complete variable domain, with remaining parts taken from reference TRBV7-9 and TRBJ2-7, reads DTGVSQNPRHKITKRGQNVTFRCDPISEHNRLYWYRQTLGQGPEFLTYFQNEAQLEKSRLLSDRFSAERPKGSFSTLEIQRTEQGDSAMYLCASSLVPATYEQYFGPGTRLTVT.

This clonotype was observed a single time. The chain is built from TRBV12-3 or TRBV12-4 and TRBJ2-4, with a weak D call TRBD2 (6 bases). This CDR3 comprises 13 residues. Trimming pared 6 bases from V and 13 bases from J, leaving 19 bases between. Written as DNA, the CDR3 is TGTGCCAGCAGCCGGCGGGACCATAGAGAGCAGTACTTC. Its protein is CASSRRDHREQYF.

This clonotype showed up just once. Relative to the germline gene, one junction end is altered; a read error may explain this. The chain links TRBV29-1 to TRBJ2-7; the D is unclear. The CDR3 loop spans 13 amino acids. From germline, CDR1 is SQVTM and CDR2 ANQGSEA. In DNA form, the CDR3 reads TGCAGCGTCGAAGAGAGTGCTTCCTACGAGCAGTACTTC. The encoded protein is CSVEESASYEQYF.

This clonotype was observed once. The junction and the germline gene differ at one end; a read error may be behind it. CDR3 loop: CTSSGGRSVEPQHF. The DNA for the CDR3 is TGTACCAGCAGCGGGGGGCGGAGTGTGGAGCCCCAGCATTTT. The genes are TRBV2 and TRBJ1-5, with D maybe TRBD1 (6 bases). The germline V gene has CDR1 SNHLY and CDR2 FYNNEI. The CDR3 is made up of 14 amino acids.

The chain joins TRBV14 to TRBJ2-1; 8 bases map to TRBD2. The assigned J gene may be wrong: the sequence end matches TRBJ2-7 better. Looked up from germline, CDR1 is SGHDN and CDR2 is FVKESK. This CDR3 has 15 residues. The CDR3 sequence: CASSQGSAGEFEQYF. CDR3 in DNA: TGTGCCAGCAGCCAAGGGTCAGCGGGAGAGTTCGAGCAGTACTTC.

This clonotype was seen a handful of times. The chain couples TRBV5-1 to TRBJ2-7, with a tentative D call TRBD1 (6 bases). Germline V lookup: CDR1 SGHRS, CDR2 YFSETQ. The CDR3 is 13 amino acids. V was pared by 3 bases and J by 2 bases, with 9 bases between. The CDR3 protein is CASSSDRPYEQYF. The CDR3 DNA reads TGCGCCAGCAGCTCGGACAGACCCTACGAGCAGTACTTC.

The chain combines TRBV5-1 with TRBJ2-1, with 10 bases aligning to TRBD1. Trimming removed 1 base from V and 0 bases from J; junction bases left unmatched: 7. The CDR3 has 18 amino acids. The germline V gene encodes CDR1 SGHRS and CDR2 YFSETQ. The CDR3 coding sequence is TGCGCCAGCAGCTTGCGGACAGGGGGGTTGAGCTCCTACAATGAGCAGTTCTTC. This translates into CASSLRTGGLSSYNEQFF.

This sequence joins TRBV12-3 or TRBV12-4 and TRBJ1-1; D is possibly TRBD1 (6 bases). V gave up 7 bases and J gave up 2 bases, with 14 bases separating them. This CDR3 is 14 amino acids long. CDR3 sequence reads: CASTQLGGNTEAFF. CDR3 nucleotide sequence: TGTGCCAGCACACAGTTGGGGGGCAACACTGAAGCTTTCTTT.